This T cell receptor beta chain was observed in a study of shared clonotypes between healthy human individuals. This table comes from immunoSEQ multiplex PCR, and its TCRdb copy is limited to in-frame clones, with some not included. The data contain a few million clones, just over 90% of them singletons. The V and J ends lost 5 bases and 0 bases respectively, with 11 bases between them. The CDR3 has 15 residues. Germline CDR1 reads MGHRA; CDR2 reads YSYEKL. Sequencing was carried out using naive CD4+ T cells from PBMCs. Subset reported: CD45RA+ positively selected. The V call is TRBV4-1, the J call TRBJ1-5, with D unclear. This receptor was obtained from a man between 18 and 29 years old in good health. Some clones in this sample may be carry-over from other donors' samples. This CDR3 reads CASSSHGFSNQPQHF. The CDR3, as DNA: TGCGCCAGCAGCTCCCATGGGTTTAGCAATCAGCCCCAGCATTTT.